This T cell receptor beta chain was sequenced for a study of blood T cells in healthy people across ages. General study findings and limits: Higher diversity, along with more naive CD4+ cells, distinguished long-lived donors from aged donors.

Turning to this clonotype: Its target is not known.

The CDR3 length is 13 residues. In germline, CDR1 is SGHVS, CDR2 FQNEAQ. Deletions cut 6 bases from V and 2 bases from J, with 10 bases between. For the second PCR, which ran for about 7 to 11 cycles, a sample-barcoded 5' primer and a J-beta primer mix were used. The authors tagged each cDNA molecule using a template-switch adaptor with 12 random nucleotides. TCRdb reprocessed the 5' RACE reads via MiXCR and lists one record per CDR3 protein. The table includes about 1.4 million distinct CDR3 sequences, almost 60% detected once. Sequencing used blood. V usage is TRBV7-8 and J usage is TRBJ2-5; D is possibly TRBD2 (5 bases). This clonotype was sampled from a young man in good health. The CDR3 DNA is TGTGCCAGCAGGAGGCGGGCGCAAGAGACCCAGTACTTC. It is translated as CASRRRAQETQYF.